The 25 T cell receptor beta chains below come from one sample, sequenced in a study of blood T cell repertoires in COVID-19. Clones were sequenced by immunoSEQ multiplex PCR, and TCRdb holds only the in-frame ones, with some missing. The profile shows 130,000 to 150,000 clones, 75% to 85% of them singletons. Sequencing was done on a sample of peripheral blood. These receptors all stem from a man aged 65 to 79 who had recovered from COVID-19.

The chain has TRBV5-1 and TRBJ1-1, with D unclear. The V and J ends lost 0 bases and 4 bases respectively, with 13 bases between them. The CDR3 is 15 residues long. Germline values: CDR1 SGHRS, CDR2 YFSETQ. The CDR3 DNA follows: TGCGCCAGCAGCTTGGTGGATCGGGTAGCCACTGAAGCTTTCTTT. This translates into CASSLVDRVATEAFF.

As for this clone: This may arise from a read error, as a much more abundant clone is one base away. The chain couples TRBV30 to TRBJ1-2; D remains ambiguous. The CDR3 has 15 amino acids. V lost 0 bases to trimming and J lost 5 bases, with 16 bases between them. Germline loops: CDR1 GTSNPN, CDR2 SVGIG (reference sequence). In DNA form, the CDR3 reads TGTGCCTGGAGTGTAGGGAGGGAGGTTGAGTATGGCTACACCTTC. Translating it yields CAWSVGREVEYGYTF.

This sequence joins TRBV6-7 and TRBJ1-2; 9 positions agree with TRBD1. TRBV6-7 is an ORF, and what it does is uncertain. Trimming at V came to 5 bases and at J to 7 bases, leaving 11 bases not matched to a gene. There are 15 residues in the CDR3. In nucleotides, the CDR3 is TGTGCCAGCAGTAAGTCCCGGGACAGGGTTCCTGGCTACACCTTC. Amino acids: CASSKSRDRVPGYTF.

J is TRBJ2-5 and V is TRBV6-2 or TRBV6-3; the D is unclear. The CDR3 has 11 amino acids. Germline V lookup: CDR1 MNHEY, CDR2 SVGEGT. V was trimmed by 4 bases and J by 3 bases, leaving 3 bases between them. CDR3 sequence: CASSSKETQYF. CDR3 DNA: TGTGCCAGCAGTTCCAAAGAGACCCAGTACTTC.

This sequence joins TRBV5-5 and TRBJ2-7; 8 nucleotides line up with TRBD2. The germline V gene encodes CDR1 SGHKS and CDR2 YYEKEE (reference sequence). The CDR3 has 15 residues. V lost 1 base, J lost 6 bases, and 9 bases stayed unmatched. The CDR3 sequence: CASSLRLAGLLEQYF. The CDR3 coding sequence is TGTGCCAGCAGCTTGAGGTTAGCGGGACTGCTCGAGCAGTACTTC. Using reference TRBV5-5 and TRBJ2-7 for the parts outside the CDR3, the full variable domain is DAGVTQSPTHLIKTRGQQVTLRCSPISGHKSVSWYQQVLGQGPQFIFQYYEKEERGRGNFPDRFSARQFPNYSSELNVNALLLGDSALYLCASSLRLAGLLEQYFGPGTRLTVT.

The rearrangement uses TRBV11-3 and TRBJ2-1, with TRBD2 matching over 12 bases. CDR3 length equals 16 residues. V shed 5 bases, J shed 6 bases, and the junction held 8 bases outside the gene matches. The V gene's germline CDR1 is SGHNT and CDR2 YENEEA. The CDR3 here is CASSRRLAGEGNEQFF. The CDR3 DNA is TGTGCCAGCAGCAGGCGACTAGCGGGAGAAGGCAATGAGCAGTTCTTC.

The CDR3 loop is CASTAMVGANVLTF. Here the CDR3 DNA reads TGTGCCAGCACCGCTATGGTTGGGGCCAACGTCCTGACTTTC. The rearrangement links TRBV2 to TRBJ2-6; D is unclear. CDR1 and CDR2 (germline): SNHLY, FYNNEI. CDR3 length: 14 residues. Deletions cut 7 bases from V and 3 bases from J, with 10 bases between.

A few counts support this clone. The chain combines TRBV9 with TRBJ2-1; 10 bases map to TRBD2. This CDR3 is 20 amino acids long. Germline V lookup: CDR1 SGDLS, CDR2 YYNGEE. The J segment lost 8 bases and the V segment lost 0 bases, leaving 20 bases of the junction unmatched. CDR3 DNA: TGTGCCAGCAGCGTAGGTAATAGCGGGAGGCCCGCCGGTAGGAGAGATGAGCAGTTCTTC. Translation gives CASSVGNSGRPAGRRDEQFF.

Concerning this clone: Other DNA sequences in the same sample also yield this CDR3. The rearrangement joins TRBV19 to TRBJ1-1, with a weak D call TRBD1 (5 bases). Per the germline V gene, CDR1 is LNHDA and CDR2 is SQIVND (reference sequence). This CDR3 has 13 residues. V was cut by 6 bases and J by 5 bases, with 13 bases left in between. The CDR3 sequence: CASSQGSVTEAFF. The CDR3 DNA is TGTGCCAGTAGCCAGGGAAGTGTGACTGAAGCTTTCTTT.

In this sample, this clone turned up a few times. The chain uses TRBV14 and TRBJ1-1, with D perhaps matching TRBD1 (5 bases). Between the trimmed V and J ends, which lost 1 base and 4 bases, there was a span of 10 bases. The germline gives CDR1 SGHDN, CDR2 FVKESK. The CDR3 is 14 residues long. CDR3 region: CASSQVAGVTEAFF. The CDR3 coding sequence is TGTGCCAGCAGCCAAGTGGCGGGGGTCACTGAAGCTTTCTTT.

V is TRBV2 and J is TRBJ2-1, with D perhaps matching TRBD2 (6 bases). This CDR3 region has 12 residues. The ends were cut back, 10 bases at V and 9 bases at J, with 16 bases in the middle. Germline CDR1 is SNHLY and CDR2 is FYNNEI. The CDR3: CATTKGGVEQFF. The DNA of the CDR3 is TGTGCCACCACCAAGGGCGGGGTTGAGCAGTTCTTC.

This rearrangement joins TRBV27 to TRBJ2-7; D unclear. CDR1 is MNHEY, CDR2 SMNVEV, per germline (reference sequence). The CDR3 contains 13 residues. Deletions cut 4 bases from V and 2 bases from J, with 9 bases between. The CDR3 nucleotides are TGTGCCAGCAGTTCCGGTTACGCCTACGAGCAGTACTTC. Translation: CASSSGYAYEQYF.

The chain couples TRBV12-3 or TRBV12-4 to TRBJ2-3; TRBD1 is a possible D gene (5 bases). V lost 10 bases to trimming and J lost 4 bases, with 15 bases between them. This CDR3 comprises 13 residues. The CDR3 region has the DNA TGTGCCATTAGACAGCAGGGTTCAGATACGCAGTATTTT. Its protein is CAIRQQGSDTQYF.

The chain carries TRBV5-1 and TRBJ1-1; tentatively, D is TRBD1 (5 bases). The CDR3 is made up of 14 amino acids. The V end lost 1 base, the J end lost 3 bases, and 10 bases lay between the germline ends. Germline assignment: CDR1 SGHRS and CDR2 YFSETQ. Written as DNA, the CDR3 is TGCGCCAGCAGCTTGACAGGTGGGGACACTGAAGCTTTCTTT. Translated: CASSLTGGDTEAFF.

The chain employs TRBV19 and TRBJ2-1; 14 positions agree with TRBD2. Losses at the gene ends were 5 bases for V and 2 bases for J; bases not matched to a gene: 23. Germline CDR1 LNHDA, CDR2 SQIVND (reference sequence). The CDR3 has 23 amino acids. The CDR3 protein is CASSHSTSPTGTSGRGAYNEQFF. CDR3 nucleotides: TGTGCCAGTAGTCATTCAACTTCGCCGACCGGGACTAGCGGGAGAGGGGCCTACAATGAGCAGTTCTTC. The full variable domain, in which reference TRBV19 and TRBJ2-1 provide the parts outside the CDR3, is DGGITQSPKYLFRKEGQNVTLSCEQNLNHDAMYWYRQDPGQGLRLIYYSQIVNDFQKGDIAEGYSVSREKKESFPLTVTSAQKNPTAFYLCASSHSTSPTGTSGRGAYNEQFFGPGTRLTVL.

J is TRBJ2-7 and V is TRBV18, with 8 bases identical to TRBD1. This CDR3 contains 14 residues. V gave up 3 bases and J gave up 2 bases; unmatched junction bases: 3. The V gene's germline CDR1 is KGHSH and CDR2 LQKENI. This CDR3 is CASSPMGQAYEQYF. The CDR3 region has the DNA TGTGCCAGCTCACCTATGGGACAGGCCTACGAGCAGTACTTC. Full variable domain (remainder filled in from reference TRBV18 and TRBJ2-7): NAGVMQNPRHLVRRRGQEARLRCSPMKGHSHVYWYRQLPEEGLKFMVYLQKENIIDESGMPKERFSAEFPKEGPSILRIQQVVRGDSAAYFCASSPMGQAYEQYFGPGTRLTVT.

V is TRBV7-9 and J is TRBJ2-5, with a weak D call TRBD1 (6 bases). The CDR3 length is 16 residues. CDR1 is SEHNR, CDR2 FQNEAQ, per germline (reference sequence). V lost 4 bases, J lost 2 bases, and 17 bases lay in between. The CDR3 sequence: CASSSLLQGPQETQYF. The DNA of the CDR3 is TGTGCCAGCAGCTCCCTGTTACAGGGCCCTCAAGAGACCCAGTACTTC.

The chain has TRBV30 and TRBJ1-1; tentative D call: TRBD1 (5 bases). The V end was cut by 0 bases, the J end by 2 bases, with 7 bases between. This CDR3 comprises 13 residues. The V gene's germline CDR1 is GTSNPN and CDR2 SVGIG (reference sequence). The CDR3: CAWSVGANTEAFF. Here the CDR3 DNA reads TGTGCCTGGAGTGTAGGGGCCAACACTGAAGCTTTCTTT.

The CDR3 here is CASSLGQGGNSYNEQFF. CDR3 DNA: TGCGCCAGCAGCTTGGGACAGGGCGGGAACTCCTACAATGAGCAGTTCTTC. The chain links TRBV5-1 to TRBJ2-1; TRBD1 is a possible D gene (7 bases). Germline V gene lookup returns CDR1 SGHRS and CDR2 YFSETQ. V dropped 0 bases and J dropped 0 bases, with 13 bases sitting between them. CDR3 length: 17 amino acids. Filled out from reference TRBV5-1 and TRBJ2-1, the complete variable domain reads KAGVTQTPRYLIKTRGQQVTLSCSPISGHRSVSWYQQTPGQGLQFLFEYFSETQRNKGNFPGRFSGRQFSNSRSEMNVSTLELGDSALYLCASSLGQGGNSYNEQFFGPGTRLTVL.

Here the CDR3 DNA reads TGTGCCAGCCGACTCGGGGGAGGGGGCACAGATACGCAGTATTTT. Translated: CASRLGGGGTDTQYF. V gene TRBV2 combines with J gene TRBJ2-3; 7 bases agree with TRBD2. Germline loops: CDR1 SNHLY, CDR2 FYNNEI. The CDR3 consists of 15 residues. The ends lost 8 bases at V and 1 base at J; junction bases unmatched: 9.

V is TRBV6-4 and J is TRBJ1-6; no clear D. The germline gives CDR1 MRHNA, CDR2 SNTAGT. The CDR3 is made up of 12 amino acids. V was clipped by 11 bases and J by 8 bases, with 13 bases between them. In DNA, the CDR3 is TGTGCCCAGTGGCCGGGTTATTCACCCCTCCACTTT. Protein product: CAQWPGYSPLHF.

The chain has TRBV4-1 and TRBJ2-1; 7 bases fit TRBD2. Trimming removed 2 bases from V and 3 bases from J; junction bases left unmatched: 7. Germline V gene data show CDR1 as MGHRA and CDR2 as YSYEKL. This CDR3 has 16 amino acids. The CDR3, as DNA: TGCGCCAGCAGCCAACTCAGCGGGACTTTCTACAATGAGCAGTTCTTC. This translates into CASSQLSGTFYNEQFF.

This chain joins TRBV12-3 or TRBV12-4 and TRBJ2-1; TRBD2 aligns across 8 bases. This CDR3 is built from 11 residues. V shed 10 bases and J 7 bases; nucleotides not matched to a gene: 3. The CDR3 here is CATGGVNEQFF. The CDR3 nucleotides read TGTGCCACGGGGGGGGTGAATGAGCAGTTCTTC.

In DNA form, the CDR3 reads TGTGCCAGCAGTTTCCGTGGACTAGCGGAGACCCAGTACTTC. The encoded protein is CASSFRGLAETQYF. This rearrangement joins TRBV27 to TRBJ2-5; TRBD2 agrees at 9 bases. The germline V gene encodes CDR1 MNHEY and CDR2 SMNVEV (reference sequence). The CDR3 has 14 amino acids. With V trimmed by 3 bases and J by 5 bases, 4 bases remained unmatched.

This clone was picked up a small number of times. V usage is TRBV2 and J usage is TRBJ2-3, with 8 bases lining up with TRBD2. Germline trimming cut 4 bases from V and 1 base from J; bases unmatched to any gene: 7. Germline lookup yields CDR1 SNHLY and CDR2 FYNNEI. The CDR3 length is 16 residues. CDR3 residues: CASSAQLAARTDTQYF. In DNA form, the CDR3 reads TGTGCCAGCAGTGCTCAACTAGCGGCTCGCACAGATACGCAGTATTTT.